The TCR beta chain described here comes from a study of T cell responses to AZD1222 COVID-19 vaccine (dated by TCRdb to the early 2020s). About the full investigation: A total of over 230 trial participants underwent TCR sequencing, of whom about 210 received two doses of AZD1222 and some 25 received two doses of the MenACWY control vaccine. Trial participants were enrolled by age into 18-55, 56-69 and 70-plus year subgroups, with about 150, 27 and 61 TCR-sequenced participants respectively.

The full study reports these points: No day 14 peak-response samples were available, so repertoires were characterized only after the peak T cell response. Conclusions about previously exposed vaccinees are limited because only six or seven AZD1222 recipients were SARS-CoV-2 seropositive at baseline. In the small 56-69-year group, the increase in depth fell short of significance, most likely because of low power. Reportedly, close to half of the unique spike-specific TCRs recognized epitopes lying outside the regions that are mutated in the B.1.351 and B.1.1.7 variants. Most participants were white British and females outnumbered males, and the authors suggested that clonal diversity may have been underestimated. After two AZD1222 doses, both the breadth and the depth of spike-specific TCRs were significantly higher than at day 0 and than in MenACWY recipients. CD4 TCRs associated with the vaccine covered the entire spike protein, and the dominant responses were in regions 160-218 and 743-854.

Remarks on this clone: What this receptor recognizes is not known. Base-call qualities are not available, and no considerably larger clone is one nucleotide away.

The CDR3 regions of human TCRbeta chains were subjected to immunosequencing. The authors' analysis ran thus. Repertoire TCRs were matched against a reference library of SARS-CoV-2-specific TCRs generated with the MIRA antigen-specificity platform. Breadth meant the fraction of unique TCRs that were SARS-CoV-2-associated, whereas depth meant the fraction of total T cells that were SARS-CoV-2-associated. Using the MIRA data, every spike-specific TCR was mapped to the spike region that the TCR reacted to and assigned to either a CD4 or a CD8 class. Log10-transformed breadth and depth values were compared by one-way ANOVA with Sidak's multiple comparisons tests. Imported from immuneACCESS, the table was reduced by TCRdb to in-frame sequences with V and J called. These copies leave out some clones; in studies compared against another copy, an unresolved V gene accounts for under half, and the cause of the remainder is not known. V and J calls and clone size are as listed in that table; D and trimming were resolved from the DNA. In all, the sample holds about 60,000 clones, and about 83% of those were seen once. Jointly, the top ten make up under 4.5% of the sample.

The sample's time point label, in plain terms: about 28 days (+/-7) after the second vaccine dose. AZD1222 recipients whose second dose came at about 4 weeks and those whose second dose came at about 12 weeks were combined into one group, since spike-specific TCR depth and breadth did not differ between the two schedules. The vaccinee samples were drawn from two UK trials, COV001 and COV002, one of which was a single-blind randomized controlled phase 2/3 trial testing AZD1222 (ChAdOx1 nCoV-19) in healthy adults. For TCRbeta chain sequencing, PBMC samples were collected from trial participants at day 0 and at day 28 after the second dose. The junction shows trimming of 6 bases on V and 4 bases on J, plus 7 bases between the germline ends. Counted from cysteine to phenylalanine, this CDR3 has 13 amino acids. The CDR3 DNA has 39 bases and is translated from base 1. CDR1 MNHNY and CDR2 SVGAGI were looked up in the germline V gene (reference sequence).

The specimen comprised peripheral blood, sampled 28 days after the second AZD1222 dose. Recombination linked TRBV6-6 to TRBJ2-6; the D gene cannot be named for sure. This sequence originates from an adult who received the AZD1222 COVID-19 vaccine. The nucleotide sequence is TGTGCCAGCAGCCGGCCGGGGGCCAACGTCCTGACTTTC. Translated, this gives CASSRPGANVLTF.